A single sample gave rise to the 30 T cell receptor beta chains below, sequenced in a study of blood T cells in healthy people across ages. For the second PCR, which ran for roughly 7 to 11 cycles, a sample-barcoded 5' primer and a J-beta primer mix were used. TCRdb reprocessed the 5' RACE reads with MiXCR, giving one entry per CDR3 protein. This table has 1.5 million to 2 million distinct CDR3 sequences, roughly 30% appearing once. The sample was blood. All receptors come from a woman aged 25 to 39 in good health.

The rearrangement links TRBV7-2 to TRBJ2-7; TRBD1 matches 10 bases. From germline, CDR1 is SGHTA and CDR2 FQGNSA. V was clipped by 3 bases and J by 5 bases; unmatched bases: 13. The CDR3 is made up of 17 amino acids. This CDR3 reads CASSLNPGQGRTNEQYF. Written as DNA, the CDR3 is TGTGCCAGCAGCTTGAATCCGGGACAGGGGAGGACCAACGAGCAGTACTTC.

The chain joins TRBV20-1 to TRBJ2-1; D is perhaps TRBD1 (6 bases). The CDR3 sequence is 17 residues long. Germline-derived CDR1 and CDR2 are DFQATT and SNEGSKA (reference sequence). Trimming cost V 4 bases and J 0 bases, with 19 bases left between them. CDR3 loop: CSATTVGATGSYNEQFF. CDR3 coding DNA: TGCAGTGCTACGACCGTGGGGGCCACTGGCTCCTACAATGAGCAGTTCTTC.

The chain is built from TRBV11-2 and TRBJ2-1; the match to TRBD2 covers 7 bases. CDR1 is SGHAT, CDR2 FQNNGV, per germline. CDR3 size: 16 residues. V was pared by 4 bases and J by 8 bases, with 14 bases of the junction left unmatched. The CDR3 region has the DNA TGTGCCAGCAGCTCCTTAACCGGGACTATTTATTATGAGCAGTTCTTC. Translating it yields CASSSLTGTIYYEQFF.

J is TRBJ2-3 and V is TRBV11-2; unclear D gene. Per the germline V gene, CDR1 is SGHAT and CDR2 is FQNNGV. CDR3 length: 14 amino acids. Trimming removed 3 bases at V and 4 bases at J, with 11 bases between. The CDR3 sequence: CASSFRQHPDTQYF. For the CDR3, the DNA is TGTGCCAGCAGCTTTCGGCAACACCCAGATACGCAGTATTTT.

This clonotype was seen more than once but under ten times. The chain has TRBV11-2 and TRBJ2-7; the D gene is possibly TRBD1 (6 bases). CDR3 length: 15 amino acids. Trimming took 5 bases from V and 3 from J, leaving 17 bases between them. Per the germline V gene, CDR1 is SGHAT and CDR2 is FQNNGV. The CDR3 nucleotides read TGTGCCAGCAGCCCTAGCCGACAGGCGAGCTACGAGCAGTACTTC. Protein: CASSPSRQASYEQYF. Full variable domain (missing parts from reference TRBV11-2 and TRBJ2-7): EAGVAQSPRYKIIEKRQSVAFWCNPISGHATLYWYQQILGQGPKLLIQFQNNGVVDDSQLPKDRFSAERLKGVDSTLKIQPAKLEDSAVYLCASSPSRQASYEQYFGPGTRLTVT.

This clonotype appeared a few times. The chain carries TRBV9 and TRBJ2-1; the D gene is possibly TRBD1 (7 bases). The germline CDR1 and CDR2 sequences are SGDLS and YYNGEE. This CDR3 comprises 16 residues. V was pared by 3 bases and J by 4 bases, with 17 bases between. The CDR3 here is CASSASGGPTYNEQFF. The CDR3 DNA reads TGTGCCAGCAGCGCGTCAGGGGGGCCGACTTACAATGAGCAGTTCTTC. The variable domain in full, with the rest retrieved from reference TRBV9 and TRBJ2-1, is DSGVTQTPKHLITATGQRVTLRCSPRSGDLSVYWYQQSLDQGLQFLIQYYNGEERAKGNILERFSAQQFPDLHSELNLSSLELGDSALYFCASSASGGPTYNEQFFGPGTRLTVL.

V and J are TRBV15 and TRBJ2-1, with 8 bases that match TRBD2. CDR1 is LNHNV, CDR2 YYDKDF, per germline (reference sequence). The ends lost 1 base at V and 5 bases at J; junction bases unmatched: 7. The CDR3 totals 16 residues. The CDR3: CATSRVFGGADNEQFF. The CDR3 region has the DNA TGTGCCACCAGCAGAGTGTTCGGGGGGGCAGACAATGAGCAGTTCTTC.

As to this clonotype: A read error may account for a junction end that differs from germline. This rearrangement joins TRBV20-1 to TRBJ1-5; D is uncertain. CDR1 and CDR2 from the germline V gene are DFQATT and SNEGSKA (reference sequence). The CDR3 is 12 amino acids. The CDR3 here is CRARSSNQPQHF. The CDR3, as DNA: TGCAGGGCTAGAAGCAGCAATCAGCCCCAGCATTTT.

This clonotype was counted a few times. The chain joins TRBV11-1 to TRBJ2-7; 8 bases line up with TRBD1. The CDR3 consists of 16 residues. V trimming: 2 bases; J trimming: 3 bases; junction bases outside the gene matches: 9. Germline CDR1 reads SGHAT; CDR2 reads FQDESV (reference sequence). In DNA form, the CDR3 reads TGTGCCAGCAGCTTACGCGACAGGGGACCTAACTACGAGCAGTACTTC. It translates to CASSLRDRGPNYEQYF.

V and J are TRBV5-1 and TRBJ1-4, with 9 bases matching TRBD1. The germline V gene encodes CDR1 SGHRS and CDR2 YFSETQ. V dropped 0 bases and J dropped 6; count of bases not matched to a gene: 9. The length of the CDR3 is 17 residues. The CDR3 loop is CASSLGKVGQGYEKLFF. CDR3 nucleotides: TGCGCCAGCAGCTTGGGGAAGGTGGGACAGGGATATGAAAAACTGTTTTTT.

CDR3 sequence reads: CASSFEVFDNEQFF. CDR3 bases: TGTGCCAGCAGTTTTGAAGTTTTCGACAATGAGCAGTTCTTC. The rearrangement joins TRBV12-3 or TRBV12-4 to TRBJ2-1, with D hard to call. The CDR3 consists of 14 residues. V was clipped by 3 bases and J by 5 bases, with 11 bases between them.

The chain combines TRBV20-1 with TRBJ2-3, with 14 bases lining up with TRBD2. V was pared by 0 bases and J by 3 bases, with 11 bases of the junction left unmatched. Germline loops: CDR1 DFQATT, CDR2 SNEGSKA (reference sequence). The CDR3 contains 19 residues. The chain's CDR3 is CSARDLGLAGARGTDTQYF. The CDR3 DNA follows: TGCAGTGCTAGAGATTTGGGACTAGCGGGAGCGAGAGGGACAGATACGCAGTATTTT.

This sequence joins TRBV7-6 and TRBJ1-2, with D maybe TRBD1 (6 bases). Germline CDR1 SGHVS, CDR2 FNYEAQ. The CDR3 loop spans 13 amino acids. V lost 1 base, J lost 8 bases, and 11 bases lay in between. CDR3 sequence: CASSLGGASGYTF. The CDR3 bases are TGTGCCAGCAGCTTAGGGGGGGCGTCGGGCTACACCTTC.

This chain joins TRBV6-4 and TRBJ1-6, with D unresolved. CDR1 and CDR2 (germline): MRHNA, SNTAGT. Deletions cut 2 bases from V and 10 bases from J, with 15 bases between. This CDR3 is 15 amino acids long. CDR3 protein: CASSDPAPERSPLHF. DNA for the CDR3: TGTGCCAGCAGTGACCCCGCTCCTGAGAGGTCACCCCTCCACTTT.

This clonotype occurred a few times. The chain joins TRBV4-1 to TRBJ1-2; a possible D gene is TRBD1 (6 bases). V was pared by 4 bases and J by 7 bases, with 16 bases between. This CDR3 is 14 amino acids long. Per the germline V gene, CDR1 is MGHRA and CDR2 is YSYEKL. CDR3 loop: CASSRPGESVGYTF. The CDR3 nucleotides read TGCGCCAGCAGCCGACCAGGGGAATCGGTTGGCTACACCTTC.

The gene calls are TRBV9 and TRBJ2-3, with 11 bases matching TRBD2. The CDR3 is 17 amino acids. With 4 bases clipped from V and 0 bases from J, the junction kept 7 bases outside the gene matches. CDR1 is SGDLS, CDR2 YYNGEE, per germline. The chain's CDR3 is CASSSLAGGSSTDTQYF. As DNA, the CDR3 is TGTGCCAGCAGCTCCCTAGCGGGGGGTTCTAGCACAGATACGCAGTATTTT.

V is TRBV5-6 and J is TRBJ2-5, with 7 bases identical to TRBD2. The J call could be wrong; TRBJ2-7 is a better fit for the DNA end. This CDR3 is built from 13 residues. Looked up from germline, CDR1 is SGHDT and CDR2 is YYEEEE. CDR3 residues: CASSPGLVHEQYF. In DNA form, the CDR3 reads TGTGCCAGCAGTCCTGGACTAGTACACGAGCAGTACTTC.

This sequence joins TRBV6-1 and TRBJ2-3; TRBD1 might be the D (6 bases). The CDR3 totals 16 residues. V shed 10 bases and J shed 5 bases, with 25 bases lying between them. Germline-derived CDR1 and CDR2 are MNHNS and SASEGT. Here the CDR3 reads CATLKEDRPALDTQYF. The CDR3 DNA reads as TGTGCCACCTTGAAAGAGGACAGACCTGCCTTAGATACGCAGTATTTT.

This clonotype showed up just a few times. The genes are TRBV5-1 and TRBJ2-1; D not certain. Between the trimmed V and J ends, which lost 2 bases and 6 bases, there was a span of 15 bases. CDR1 SGHRS and CDR2 YFSETQ come from the germline V gene. The CDR3 runs 15 residues. The CDR3 here is CASSLMGAVANEQFF. The CDR3 DNA sequence: TGCGCCAGCAGCTTAATGGGCGCGGTAGCCAATGAGCAGTTCTTC.

The rearrangement joins TRBV28 to TRBJ2-2; 7 nucleotides match TRBD1. The V gene end was trimmed by 2 bases and the J gene end by 7 bases; junction bases not matched to a gene: 7. Germline-derived CDR1 and CDR2 are MDHEN and SYDVKM. The CDR3 totals 15 residues. For the CDR3, the DNA is TGTGCCAGCAGTTTAACGACAGGGCCGGGCGGGGAGCTGTTTTTT. Translated: CASSLTTGPGGELFF.

A few counts support this clonotype. The chain employs TRBV14 and TRBJ1-1; D is possibly TRBD1 (6 bases). The V gene lost 1 base and the J gene lost 1 base, with 22 bases spanning the gap. The length of the CDR3 is 19 residues. Germline V gene lookup returns CDR1 SGHDN and CDR2 FVKESK. The CDR3 here is CASSQGRREDSLSNTEAFF. Written as DNA, the CDR3 is TGTGCCAGCAGCCAAGGACGGAGGGAGGACAGTCTCTCGAACACTGAAGCTTTCTTT.

This clonotype came up many times. The chain couples TRBV29-1 to TRBJ2-1, with D possibly TRBD2 on 6 matching bases. This CDR3 contains 13 residues. Trimming shortened V by 5 bases and J by 5 bases, and 13 bases separated the two germline ends. Germline CDR1 reads SQVTM; CDR2 reads ANQGSEA. The CDR3 coding sequence is TGCAGCGTTTCGGGACTCACCAACAATGAGCAGTTCTTC. Residues: CSVSGLTNNEQFF.

The table lists this clonotype with a few counts. The chain combines TRBV9 with TRBJ2-7, with TRBD2 matching 9 bases. CDR1 and CDR2 from the germline V gene are SGDLS and YYNGEE. There are 17 residues in the CDR3. V shed 4 bases and J 4 bases; nucleotides not matched to a gene: 15. CDR3 DNA: TGTGCCAGCAGCCCCCGAGCGGTGCGGGAGGGCGCATACGAGCAGTACTTC. Translating it yields CASSPRAVREGAYEQYF.

The chain has TRBV28 and TRBJ1-4; unclear D gene. V lost 3 bases to trimming and J lost 0 bases, with 8 bases between them. The CDR3 sequence is 15 residues long. Germline values: CDR1 MDHEN, CDR2 SYDVKM. CDR3 DNA: TGTGCCAGCAGTTTGTTAGTTGCAACTAATGAAAAACTGTTTTTT. Translating it yields CASSLLVATNEKLFF.

The chain employs TRBV13 and TRBJ2-7; unclear D gene. The V gene's germline CDR1 is PRHDT and CDR2 FYEKMQ (reference sequence). The CDR3 contains 13 residues. V shed 5 bases and J shed 2 bases, with 10 bases lying between them. The CDR3 here is CASSRKNTYEQYF. CDR3 sequence (DNA): TGTGCCAGCAGCCGAAAAAATACCTACGAGCAGTACTTC.

This clonotype was counted a few times. The rearrangement joins TRBV20-1 to TRBJ2-7; TRBD1 agrees at 7 bases. Germline CDR1 reads DFQATT; CDR2 reads SNEGSKA (reference sequence). V was clipped by 6 bases and J by 0 bases; unmatched bases: 5. The CDR3 contains 13 residues. The CDR3 loop reads CSAWTGFSYEQYF. CDR3 bases: TGCAGTGCCTGGACAGGATTCTCCTACGAGCAGTACTTC.

The genes are TRBV12-5 and TRBJ2-3; D gene unclear. There are 14 residues in the CDR3. CDR1 is LGHNT, CDR2 FRNRAP, per germline. V lost 7 bases and J lost 2, with 13 bases in between. The CDR3 coding sequence is TGTGCTAGTGTTCCTGACATATACACAGATACGCAGTATTTT. Translation gives CASVPDIYTDTQYF.

Ten or more counts support this clonotype. This chain joins TRBV10-3 and TRBJ1-2, with D perhaps matching TRBD1 (6 bases). The germline V gene has CDR1 ENHRY and CDR2 SYGVKD. The CDR3 loop spans 13 amino acids. V gave up 11 bases and J gave up 2 bases, with 15 bases separating them. CDR3: CAVKGETNYGYTF. CDR3 in DNA: TGTGCCGTAAAGGGGGAAACGAACTATGGCTACACCTTC.

CDR3 amino acids: CASSGRTRDTQYF. Written as DNA, the CDR3 is TGTGCCAGCAGCGGGCGGACTAGAGATACGCAGTATTTT. The rearrangement joins TRBV7-2 to TRBJ2-3, with 7 bases lining up with TRBD2. The CDR3 has 13 amino acids. In germline, CDR1 is SGHTA, CDR2 FQGNSA. After removal of 5 bases from V and 5 bases from J, the junction contained 4 bases not matched to a gene.

There are a few counts of this clonotype. This rearrangement joins TRBV5-1 to TRBJ2-7, with D possibly TRBD2 on 6 matching bases. V lost 0 bases and J 7 bases, leaving 17 bases between the germline ends. Per the germline V gene, CDR1 is SGHRS and CDR2 is YFSETQ. This CDR3 contains 15 residues. The CDR3 DNA follows: TGCGCCAGCAGCTTGGCAACTAGCTTACCCAATGAGCAGTACTTC. The encoded protein is CASSLATSLPNEQYF. Based on the CDR3 plus reference TRBV5-1 and TRBJ2-7, the full variable domain is KAGVTQTPRYLIKTRGQQVTLSCSPISGHRSVSWYQQTPGQGLQFLFEYFSETQRNKGNFPGRFSGRQFSNSRSEMNVSTLELGDSALYLCASSLATSLPNEQYFGPGTRLTVT.